These 17 T cell receptor beta chains were all obtained from the same sample, sequenced in a study of blood T cell repertoires in COVID-19 (dated by TCRdb to 2018 to 2020). The library was built by means of the immunoSEQ multiplex PCR assay. TCRdb re-hosts the immuneACCESS table, in-frame sequences only. Its copies lack some clones; in the studies checked, an unresolved V gene accounts for under half of them, and the cause for the rest is not known. A total of over 200,000 clones appear in this sample, approximately 82% of them only once. 2.5% to 3% of the sample is held by the ten biggest clonotypes. The sequenced sample consisted of peripheral blood. These receptors were collected from a woman in her 70s with active or convalescent COVID-19.

This chain connects TRBV6-5 to TRBJ2-6; maybe TRBD2 (7 bases). Trimming removed 8 bases at V and 3 bases at J, with 14 bases between. Germline CDR1 MNHEY, CDR2 SVGAGI. CDR3 length: 15 amino acids. This chain's CDR3 is CASARGADGANVLTF. The CDR3 DNA reads as TGTGCCAGCGCCCGGGGGGCAGATGGGGCCAACGTCCTGACTTTC.

V is TRBV19 and J is TRBJ1-2; TRBD1 matches at 9 bases. The CDR3 spans 14 residues. Germline loops: CDR1 LNHDA, CDR2 SQIVND (reference sequence). J lost 3 bases, V lost 3 bases, and 2 bases had no gene match. The CDR3 reads CASSIGTGHYGYTF. DNA of the CDR3: TGTGCCAGTAGTATCGGGACAGGGCACTATGGCTACACCTTC.

The J gene is TRBJ2-3, the V gene TRBV5-1; 11 nucleotides align to TRBD1. The germline gives CDR1 SGHRS, CDR2 YFSETQ. V was pared by 2 bases and J by 3 bases, with 8 bases of the junction left unmatched. This CDR3 is 17 amino acids long. CDR3 DNA sequence: TGCGCCAGCAGCTTCATCCCGGGACAGGGGGGGACAGATACGCAGTATTTT. It yields the protein CASSFIPGQGGTDTQYF.

This rearrangement joins TRBV23-1 to TRBJ2-1; D gene ambiguous. TRBV23-1 is an ORF for which the function is uncertain. CDR3 length: 12 amino acids. Trimming stripped 4 bases from V and 4 bases from J, with 5 bases between. CDR3 bases: TGCGCCAGCAGTCGAGCGTACAATGAGCAGTTCTTC. This codes for CASSRAYNEQFF.

V and J are TRBV18 and TRBJ2-7; TRBD2 agrees at 12 bases. CDR3 size: 19 residues. The ends lost 2 bases at V and 3 bases at J; junction bases unmatched: 14. The germline gives CDR1 KGHSH, CDR2 LQKENI. The CDR3 is CASSPRSAWLAGGFYEQYF. CDR3 DNA sequence: TGTGCCAGCTCACCAAGGTCGGCCTGGCTAGCGGGAGGGTTCTACGAGCAGTACTTC.

The count of this clone is one. V usage is TRBV9 and J usage is TRBJ2-5, with TRBD1 matching over 7 bases. This CDR3 spans 16 amino acids. CDR1 is SGDLS, CDR2 YYNGEE, per germline. Trimming removed 3 bases from V and 2 bases from J; junction bases left unmatched: 10. For the CDR3, the DNA is TGTGCCAGCAGCGCCCCCGGGACAGTGGGACAAGAGACCCAGTACTTC. This gives the protein CASSAPGTVGQETQYF.

The rearrangement links TRBV19 to TRBJ2-5, with D tentatively TRBD1 (6 bases). V was pared by 4 bases and J by 4 bases, with 13 bases between. Germline assignment: CDR1 LNHDA and CDR2 SQIVND (reference sequence). The CDR3 has 14 amino acids. CDR3 nucleotide sequence: TGTGCCAGTAGTACACAGGGTTGGGGAGAGACCCAGTACTTC. Protein sequence: CASSTQGWGETQYF.

The rearrangement links TRBV7-8 to TRBJ2-7; 9 bases are a match to TRBD1. The CDR3 loop spans 17 amino acids. Trimming at V came to 4 bases and at J to 6 bases, leaving 16 bases not matched to a gene. Per the germline V gene, CDR1 is SGHVS and CDR2 is FQNEAQ. In nucleotides, the CDR3 is TGTGCCAGCAGCTCCGGCCTCCCGGGACAGGGTAGACGCGAGCAGTACTTC. It yields the protein CASSSGLPGQGRREQYF.

The J gene is TRBJ2-3, the V gene TRBV6-5; 13 positions agree with TRBD2. The CDR3 contains 13 residues. Losses at the gene ends were 10 bases for V and 6 bases for J; bases not matched to a gene: 4. The germline gives CDR1 MNHEY, CDR2 SVGAGI. The CDR3 here is CATGLAGADTQYF. CDR3 in DNA: TGTGCCACTGGACTAGCGGGGGCGGATACGCAGTATTTT.

For the CDR3, the DNA is TGCGCCAGCAGCTCCCAGCCTACGGAGGGCGGCCGGGGGCAGTATTTT. Amino acid sequence: CASSSQPTEGGRGQYF. V usage is TRBV5-1 and J usage is TRBJ2-3, with D tentatively TRBD2 (6 bases). Per germline, CDR1 SGHRS and CDR2 YFSETQ. Deletions cut 3 bases from V and 11 bases from J, with 25 bases between. The CDR3 has 16 amino acids.

The CDR3 coding sequence is TGCGCCAGCAGCTTGGCCGGCGGGGACCCACTCTACGAGCAGTACTTC. It encodes CASSLAGGDPLYEQYF. The chain uses TRBV5-1 and TRBJ2-7; maybe TRBD2 (6 bases). The germline CDR1 and CDR2 sequences are SGHRS and YFSETQ. Trimming removed 0 bases at V and 3 bases at J, with 16 bases between. CDR3 length: 16 amino acids.

J is TRBJ1-2 and V is TRBV5-1, with 7 bases matching TRBD1. With V trimmed by 0 bases and J by 1 base, 6 bases remained unmatched. The CDR3 contains 16 residues. From germline, CDR1 is SGHRS and CDR2 YFSETQ. CDR3 amino acids: CASSLDGTAHNYGYTF. Here the CDR3 DNA reads TGCGCCAGCAGCTTGGATGGGACAGCCCATAACTATGGCTACACCTTC.

This chain links TRBV5-8 with TRBJ1-4, with 8 bases lining up with TRBD1. CDR1 SGHTS and CDR2 YDEGEE come from the germline V gene. This CDR3 is 14 amino acids long. The V segment lost 4 bases and the J segment 7 bases; nucleotides outside the gene matches: 6. The CDR3 DNA is TGTGCCAGCAGCCCCAGGGGGCTTGCTGAAAAACTGTTTTTT. This sequence encodes CASSPRGLAEKLFF.

The V gene is TRBV11-2, the J gene TRBJ2-7, with 10 positions matching TRBD1. Germline CDR1 and CDR2: SGHAT and FQNNGV. The CDR3 extends over 17 amino acids. V gave up 5 bases and J gave up 2 bases; unmatched junction bases: 12. Here the CDR3 DNA reads TGTGCCAGCAGCCCAACTCCGGGACAGGGGCCTACCTACGAGCAGTACTTC. This codes for CASSPTPGQGPTYEQYF.

The DNA of the CDR3 is TGTGCCAGAAGCTGGCCCGGACAGTATCTCTACGAGCAGTACTTC. It is translated as CARSWPGQYLYEQYF. This chain joins TRBV5-3 and TRBJ2-7; TRBD1 is a possible D gene (6 bases). TRBV5-3 is marked as an open reading frame, function uncertain. This CDR3 is 15 amino acids long. Deletions cut 3 bases from V and 3 bases from J, with 16 bases between.

The chain combines TRBV5-4 with TRBJ2-1, with D perhaps matching TRBD1 (5 bases). V was cut by 2 bases and J by 0 bases, with 9 bases left in between. Germline lookup yields CDR1 SGHNT and CDR2 YYREEE (reference sequence). CDR3 size: 15 residues. CDR3 DNA sequence: TGTGCCAGCAGCTTCGACAGAAACTCCTACAATGAGCAGTTCTTC. Translating gives CASSFDRNSYNEQFF. Based on the CDR3 plus reference TRBV5-4 and TRBJ2-1, the full variable domain is ETGVTQSPTHLIKTRGQQVTLRCSSQSGHNTVSWYQQALGQGPQFIFQYYREEENGRGNFPPRFSGLQFPNYSSELNVNALELDDSALYLCASSFDRNSYNEQFFGPGTRLTVL.

This chain connects TRBV6-5 to TRBJ2-6; D is perhaps TRBD2 (6 bases). Germline CDR1 reads MNHEY; CDR2 reads SVGAGI. This CDR3 spans 14 amino acids. Trimming stripped 8 bases from V and 0 bases from J, with 8 bases between. The CDR3 sequence is CASRGASGANVLTF. In nucleotides, the CDR3 is TGTGCCAGCCGCGGGGCCTCTGGGGCCAACGTCCTGACTTTC.